This T cell receptor (beta chain) stems from a study of T-cell reconstitution after alpha-beta-depleted transplantation in children. Study observations and caveats: TCRbeta diversity was high at day 60 in some patients (a result of surviving recipient T cells and thymic progenitors). The main origin of T-cell counts and diversity one year after transplant was newly produced T cells.

The TCRbeta library incorporated unique molecular identifiers. TCRdb processed the PCR reads anew with MiXCR; each CDR3 protein has one entry. The profile shows 550,000 to 800,000 distinct CDR3 sequences, approximately 14% of them singletons. Comments on this clonotype: Its antigen is not identified.

The clonotype comes from a girl aged 2-10 years with congenital amegakaryocytic thrombocytopenia, due to receive a stem cell transplant. The source material was PBMCs, sampled before TCRalphabeta/CD19-depleted stem cell transplant.

Written as DNA, the CDR3 is TGCGCCAGCAGCTTGGCGTTGCGAGGGGATGGCTACACCTTC. This codes for CASSLALRGDGYTF. The chain joins TRBV5-1 to TRBJ1-2; the D gene is possibly TRBD1 (5 bases). The CDR3 is made up of 14 amino acids. Germline V gene sequence: CDR1 SGHRS, CDR2 YFSETQ. Trimming left V 0 bases short and J 6 bases short, with 12 bases between.